A single sample gave rise to the 21 T cell receptor beta chains below, sequenced in a study of shared clonotypes between healthy human individuals. Clones were read by immunoSEQ multiplex PCR, and TCRdb kept only the in-frame ones, dropping some. The repertoire holds 1.5 million to 1.9 million clones, with 95% to 99% as singletons. The source material was naive CD4+ T cells sorted from blood. Subset denoted: CD45RA+ positively selected. These receptors all come from a man aged 25 to 40 in good health.

V is TRBV27 and J is TRBJ2-2, with D perhaps matching TRBD2 (6 bases). The CDR3 loop spans 16 amino acids. The germline V gene has CDR1 MNHEY and CDR2 SMNVEV (reference sequence). Trimming pared 5 bases from V and 4 bases from J, leaving 17 bases between. The CDR3 DNA is TGTGCCAGCAGTCCGGGACTTAGTCGGGTCACCGGGGAGCTGTTTTTT. It encodes CASSPGLSRVTGELFF.

Details on this clone: This same CDR3 is encoded by further DNA sequences in the sample. This chain joins TRBV6-5 and TRBJ2-3; D is ambiguous. The germline V gene has CDR1 MNHEY and CDR2 SVGAGI. This CDR3 spans 13 amino acids. The V and J ends lost 2 bases and 6 bases respectively, with 9 bases between them. This chain's CDR3 is CASSYPGADTQYF. The CDR3 DNA follows: TGTGCCAGCAGTTACCCTGGCGCCGATACGCAGTATTTT.

The CDR3 protein is CASSLVPPGLAGDTQYF. The CDR3 region has the DNA TGCGCCAGCAGCTTGGTGCCCCCCGGCTTAGCAGGAGATACGCAGTATTTT. The genes are TRBV5-1 and TRBJ2-3; no firm D call. V was trimmed by 0 bases and J by 5 bases, leaving 19 bases between them. The CDR3 covers 17 residues. CDR1 and CDR2 (germline): SGHRS, YFSETQ.

A single count supports this clone. The V call is TRBV5-6, the J call TRBJ2-1; 11 bases are a match to TRBD1. CDR1 and CDR2 from the germline V gene are SGHDT and YYEEEE. This CDR3 has 17 residues. The junction had 6 bases not matched to a gene; V was cut back by 3 bases and J by 1 base. Here the CDR3 DNA reads TGTGCCAGCAGCTCTTACCGGGACAGGGGGTCCTACAATGAGCAGTTCTTC. This translates into CASSSYRDRGSYNEQFF. Combining the CDR3 with reference TRBV5-6 and TRBJ2-1 gives the whole variable domain DAGVTQSPTHLIKTRGQQVTLRCSPKSGHDTVSWYQQALGQGPQFIFQYYEEEERQRGNFPDRFSGHQFPNYSSELNVNALLLGDSALYLCASSSYRDRGSYNEQFFGPGTRLTVL.

This rearrangement joins TRBV25-1 to TRBJ1-2; a possible D gene is TRBD1 (6 bases). Trimming removed 6 bases from V and 1 base from J, with 9 bases in between. The CDR3 sequence is 13 residues long. The germline V gene has CDR1 MGHDK and CDR2 SYGVNS. The CDR3 loop reads CASRRDNNYGYTF. Written as DNA, the CDR3 is TGTGCCAGCAGAAGGGACAATAACTATGGCTACACCTTC.

This clone has more than one count but fewer than ten. The J gene is TRBJ2-1, the V gene TRBV2; maybe TRBD1 (5 bases). CDR3 length: 11 residues. Germline V lookup: CDR1 SNHLY, CDR2 FYNNEI. Trimming took off 6 bases at V and 10 bases at J, with 10 bases between the two ends. The CDR3 DNA reads TGTGCCAGCAGCCAGGGTGGCGAGCAGTTCTTC. It codes for CASSQGGEQFF.

This chain links TRBV4-1 with TRBJ2-1, with 11 bases lining up with TRBD2. V lost 2 bases to trimming and J lost 4 bases; unmatched junction nucleotides: 4. CDR1 MGHRA and CDR2 YSYEKL come from the germline V gene. The CDR3 spans 16 residues. CDR3 sequence: CASSQSGLAAYNEQFF. DNA of the CDR3: TGCGCCAGCAGCCAATCGGGACTAGCGGCTTACAATGAGCAGTTCTTC.

This rearrangement joins TRBV18 to TRBJ2-5; the D gene is possibly TRBD1 (6 bases). CDR1 KGHSH and CDR2 LQKENI come from the germline V gene. Between the trimmed V and J ends, which lost 3 bases and 1 base, there was a span of 15 bases. The CDR3 is 16 amino acids. CDR3 bases: TGTGCCAGCTCACCGATAGCAGGGGATGGCCAAGAGACCCAGTACTTC. Translated, it gives CASSPIAGDGQETQYF. Supplemented by reference TRBV18 and TRBJ2-5, the full variable domain reads NAGVMQNPRHLVRRRGQEARLRCSPMKGHSHVYWYRQLPEEGLKFMVYLQKENIIDESGMPKERFSAEFPKEGPSILRIQQVVRGDSAAYFCASSPIAGDGQETQYFGPGTRLLVL.

The gene calls are TRBV28 and TRBJ2-7, with D perhaps matching TRBD1 (5 bases). Germline lookup yields CDR1 MDHEN and CDR2 SYDVKM. The CDR3 contains 15 residues. The V end lost 5 bases, the J end lost 2 bases, and 16 bases lay between the germline ends. CDR3 nucleotide sequence: TGTGCCAGCAGTGAATTGGGCAGGGCACCCTACGAGCAGTACTTC. Translation: CASSELGRAPYEQYF.

The chain is built from TRBV5-1 and TRBJ2-7, with D tentatively TRBD1 or TRBD2 (5 bases each). The CDR3 consists of 13 residues. Germline V gene sequence: CDR1 SGHRS, CDR2 YFSETQ. V was cut by 4 bases and J by 4 bases, with 12 bases left in between. CDR3 amino acids: CASSTGPSYEQYF. CDR3 in DNA: TGCGCCAGCAGCACGGGACCTAGTTACGAGCAGTACTTC.

This chain uses TRBV10-3 with TRBJ1-2; D perhaps matches TRBD1 (6 bases). V was pared by 3 bases and J by 3 bases, with 8 bases between. Per germline, CDR1 ENHRY and CDR2 SYGVKD. The CDR3 runs 13 residues. The chain's CDR3 is CAISDHRDYGYTF. The CDR3 nucleotides are TGTGCCATCAGTGACCACAGGGACTATGGCTACACCTTC.

This chain uses TRBV7-2 with TRBJ2-7, with a weak D call TRBD1 (6 bases). Per germline, CDR1 SGHTA and CDR2 FQGNSA. Trimming took off 1 base at V and 4 bases at J, with 14 bases between the two ends. The CDR3 is 15 residues long. CDR3 DNA: TGTGCCAGCAGCTTAGTTAAGGGGGAGATGTACGAGCAGTACTTC. Protein: CASSLVKGEMYEQYF.

Here the CDR3 reads CASSTGTVGFEQYF. For the CDR3, the DNA is TGCGCCAGCAGCACCGGGACAGTCGGGTTCGAGCAGTACTTC. The chain uses TRBV5-1 and TRBJ2-7, with 7 bases fitting TRBD1. The CDR3 is 14 amino acids. Germline trimming cut 4 bases from V and 6 bases from J; bases unmatched to any gene: 10. The germline CDR1 and CDR2 sequences are SGHRS and YFSETQ.

The rearrangement links TRBV28 to TRBJ2-7, with 8 bases aligning to TRBD2. CDR3 length: 14 amino acids. Germline assignment: CDR1 MDHEN and CDR2 SYDVKM. V shed 6 bases, J shed 3 bases, and the junction held 7 bases outside the gene matches. For the CDR3, the DNA is TGTGCCAGCAGGCCCAGCGGGGGAAGCTACGAGCAGTACTTC. This encodes CASRPSGGSYEQYF. Combining the CDR3 with reference TRBV28 and TRBJ2-7 gives the whole variable domain DVKVTQSSRYLVKRTGEKVFLECVQDMDHENMFWYRQDPGLGLRLIYFSYDVKMKEKGDIPEGYSVSREKKERFSLILESASTNQTSMYLCASRPSGGSYEQYFGPGTRLTVT.

This clone was found once. The gene calls are TRBV10-3 and TRBJ2-7; 11 bases align to TRBD2. The CDR3 runs 15 residues. Germline trimming cut 6 bases from V and 5 bases from J; bases unmatched to any gene: 9. From germline, CDR1 is ENHRY and CDR2 SYGVKD. The DNA for the CDR3 is TGTGCCATCAGGGTCACTAGCGGGAGAACAGACGAGCAGTACTTC. Translating gives CAIRVTSGRTDEQYF.

This chain connects TRBV11-2 to TRBJ2-7; a weak D match, TRBD1 (5 bases). The germline CDR1 and CDR2 sequences are SGHAT and FQNNGV. With 4 bases removed from V and 1 base from J, the gap between germline ends came to 11 bases. The CDR3 loop spans 14 amino acids. The CDR3 coding sequence is TGTGCCAGCAGCTCCTTAGACAGATCCTACGAGCAGTACTTC. Translated: CASSSLDRSYEQYF.

Concerning this clone: A read error may be the cause here, since a much bigger clone is one base away. Other DNA sequences in the same sample also yield this CDR3. V usage is TRBV5-6 and J usage is TRBJ2-2, with unresolved D. Per the germline V gene, CDR1 is SGHDT and CDR2 is YYEEEE. The CDR3 extends over 14 amino acids. V was clipped by 0 bases and J by 1 base, with 4 bases between them. In DNA form, the CDR3 reads TGTGCCAGCAGCTTGGGTCTGAACACCGGGGAGCTGTTTTTT. It encodes CASSLGLNTGELFF.

The chain uses TRBV28 and TRBJ1-1, with D unclear. The CDR3 consists of 15 residues. In germline, CDR1 is MDHEN, CDR2 SYDVKM. Between the trimmed V and J ends, which lost 4 bases and 1 base, there was a span of 13 bases. The CDR3 sequence is CASSSPTLQNTEAFF. CDR3 in DNA: TGTGCCAGCAGTTCGCCTACTTTACAGAACACTGAAGCTTTCTTT.

The chain uses TRBV29-1 and TRBJ1-2; no definite D call. The CDR3 sequence is 15 residues long. Trimming cost V 6 bases and J 0 bases, with 17 bases left between them. Germline V gene sequence: CDR1 SQVTM, CDR2 ANQGSEA. For the CDR3, the DNA is TGCAGCGTAGGTAAAGCCGAAAAAACTAACTATGGCTACACCTTC. It translates to CSVGKAEKTNYGYTF. The full variable domain, its missing parts supplied by reference TRBV29-1 and TRBJ1-2, is SAVISQKPSRDICQRGTSLTIQCQVDSQVTMMFWYRQQPGQSLTLIATANQGSEATYESGFVIDKFPISRPNLTFSTLTVSNMSPEDSSIYLCSVGKAEKTNYGYTFGSGTRLTVV.

This clone has just one count. The rearrangement joins TRBV9 to TRBJ2-1; D may be TRBD1 (6 bases). The CDR3 is 13 amino acids. Germline V gene sequence: CDR1 SGDLS, CDR2 YYNGEE. V was shortened by 4 bases and J by 6 bases, with 11 bases between the two germline ends. The CDR3 region is CASSTPRGNEQFF. The CDR3 nucleotides are TGTGCCAGCAGCACCCCCAGGGGCAATGAGCAGTTCTTC.

The chain joins TRBV28 to TRBJ2-1, with 8 positions matching TRBD1. CDR3 length: 15 amino acids. In germline, CDR1 is MDHEN, CDR2 SYDVKM. J lost 3 bases, V lost 4 bases, and 5 bases had no gene match. CDR3 in amino acids: CASSSPGTGYNEQFF. The CDR3, as DNA: TGTGCCAGCAGTTCTCCCGGGACAGGCTACAATGAGCAGTTCTTC.